The entry below describes one T cell receptor beta chain. The antigen remains undetermined. This entry belongs to a study of vaccination and CD4 T cells after COVID-19. Study summary: The peptides that stimulated the cells were overlapping spike peptides from SARS-CoV-2, HCoV-NL63, HCoV-OC43 and HCoV-229E. Study-wide results and caveats: Convalescent patients displayed spike mono-reactivity in 304 of 307 vaccine-specific clones.

Treatment denoted: approximately 11-day PBMC culture with coronavirus spike peptide pools or control peptides (ViraFEST assay). Peptide pool stimulation in ViraFEST expanded antigen-specific T cells, whose TCRs were then sequenced. Sequenced with the Oncomine TCR Beta short-read assay was DNA taken from cultured CD4+ T cells. Genomic DNA was extracted from cultured CD4+ T cells. From the PCR reads, TCRdb called clonotypes with MiXCR, one entry per CDR3 protein. The table has around 9,200 distinct CDR3 sequences, 45% to 50% seen once. V lost 4 bases and J lost 2; bases outside the gene matches: 3. CDR1 and CDR2 from the germline V gene are LNHDA and SQIVND (reference sequence). The CDR3 consists of 15 residues.

The sequence was collected from a human donor who had recovered from COVID-19. The sample comprised CD4+ T cells from blood, cultured in vitro. This chain links TRBV19 with TRBJ2-7; 12 positions match TRBD2. The CDR3 loop reads CASSNRLAGAYEQYF. The CDR3, as DNA: TGTGCCAGTAGTAATCGACTAGCGGGGGCCTACGAGCAGTACTTC.